Included here is one T cell receptor (beta chain) sequence, with context. The antigen remains undetermined. This CDR3 spans 17 amino acids. Germline CDR1 reads MNHGY; CDR2 reads SVAAGI. Trimming removed 1 base from V and 1 base from J, with 17 bases in between. TCRdb re-called the 5' RACE reads through MiXCR, storing one row per CDR3 protein. The repertoire consists of roughly 490,000 distinct CDR3 sequences, with around an eighth occurring once and the leading ten covering about 1%. This specimen comes from a study of identical twins. General study points: Surplus twin overlap in beta out-of-frame sequences was less pronounced.

These data were also reused for a study on yellow fever vaccine responses in identical twins.

V gene TRBV6-9 combines with J gene TRBJ2-7; D gene unclear. Sequenced: CD4+ T cells sorted from blood. The source of this sequence is a woman aged 18 to 35 in good health. The CDR3 nucleotides read TGTGCCAGCAGTTATTTAGGTGGGTCAGGTGCTTCCTACGAGCAGTACTTC. Protein product: CASSYLGGSGASYEQYF.